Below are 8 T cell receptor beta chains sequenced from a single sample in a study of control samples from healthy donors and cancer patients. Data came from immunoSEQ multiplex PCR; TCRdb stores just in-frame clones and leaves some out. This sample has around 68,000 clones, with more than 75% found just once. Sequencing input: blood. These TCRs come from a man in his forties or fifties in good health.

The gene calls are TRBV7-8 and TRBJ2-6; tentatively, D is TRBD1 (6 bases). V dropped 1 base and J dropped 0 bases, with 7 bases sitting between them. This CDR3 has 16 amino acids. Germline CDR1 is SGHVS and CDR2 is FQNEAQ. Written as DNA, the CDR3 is TGTGCCAGCAGCTTAGGGACAGCCTCTGGGGCCAACGTCCTGACTTTC. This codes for CASSLGTASGANVLTF.

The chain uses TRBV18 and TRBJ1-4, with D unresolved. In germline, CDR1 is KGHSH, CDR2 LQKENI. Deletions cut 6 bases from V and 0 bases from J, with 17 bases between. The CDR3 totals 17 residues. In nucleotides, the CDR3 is TGTGCCAGCTCTTTGTCGGCCCTAATGACAACTAATGAAAAACTGTTTTTT. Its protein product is CASSLSALMTTNEKLFF.

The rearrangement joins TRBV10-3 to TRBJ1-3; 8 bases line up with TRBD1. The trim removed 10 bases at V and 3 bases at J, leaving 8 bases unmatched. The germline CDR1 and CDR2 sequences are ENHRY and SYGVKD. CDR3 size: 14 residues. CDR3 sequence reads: CATGQGDIGNTIYF. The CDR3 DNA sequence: TGTGCCACTGGACAGGGCGATATTGGAAACACCATATATTTT.

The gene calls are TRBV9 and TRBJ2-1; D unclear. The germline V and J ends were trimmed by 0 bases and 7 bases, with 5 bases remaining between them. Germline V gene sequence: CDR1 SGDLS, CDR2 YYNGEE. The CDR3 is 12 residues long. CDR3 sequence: CASSVVMNEQFF. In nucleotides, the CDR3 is TGTGCCAGCAGCGTAGTAATGAATGAGCAGTTCTTC.

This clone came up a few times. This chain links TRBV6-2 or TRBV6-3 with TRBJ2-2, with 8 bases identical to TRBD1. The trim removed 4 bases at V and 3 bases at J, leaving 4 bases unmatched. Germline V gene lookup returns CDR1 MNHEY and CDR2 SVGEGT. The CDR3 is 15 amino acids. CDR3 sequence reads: CASSSYRGDTGELFF. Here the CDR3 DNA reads TGTGCCAGCAGTTCGTACAGGGGGGACACCGGGGAGCTGTTTTTT.

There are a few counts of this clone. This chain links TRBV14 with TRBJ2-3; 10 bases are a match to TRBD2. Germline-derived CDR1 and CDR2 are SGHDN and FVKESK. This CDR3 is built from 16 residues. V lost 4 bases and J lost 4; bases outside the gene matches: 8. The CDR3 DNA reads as TGTGCCAGCAGCCTCCGTGCTAGCGGGAGCGCAGATACGCAGTATTTT. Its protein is CASSLRASGSADTQYF.

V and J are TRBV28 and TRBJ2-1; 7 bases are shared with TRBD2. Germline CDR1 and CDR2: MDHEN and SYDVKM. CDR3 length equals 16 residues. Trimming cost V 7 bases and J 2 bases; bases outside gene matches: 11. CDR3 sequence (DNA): TGTGCCAGCATGGTGTTTGGCGGGAGCCCCTACAATGAGCAGTTCTTC. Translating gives CASMVFGGSPYNEQFF.

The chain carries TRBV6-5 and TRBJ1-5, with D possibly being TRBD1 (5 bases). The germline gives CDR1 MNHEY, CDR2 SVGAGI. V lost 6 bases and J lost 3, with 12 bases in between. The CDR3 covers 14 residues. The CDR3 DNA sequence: TGTGCCAGCAGCCCCGACAGCTACAATCAGCCCCAGCATTTT. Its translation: CASSPDSYNQPQHF.